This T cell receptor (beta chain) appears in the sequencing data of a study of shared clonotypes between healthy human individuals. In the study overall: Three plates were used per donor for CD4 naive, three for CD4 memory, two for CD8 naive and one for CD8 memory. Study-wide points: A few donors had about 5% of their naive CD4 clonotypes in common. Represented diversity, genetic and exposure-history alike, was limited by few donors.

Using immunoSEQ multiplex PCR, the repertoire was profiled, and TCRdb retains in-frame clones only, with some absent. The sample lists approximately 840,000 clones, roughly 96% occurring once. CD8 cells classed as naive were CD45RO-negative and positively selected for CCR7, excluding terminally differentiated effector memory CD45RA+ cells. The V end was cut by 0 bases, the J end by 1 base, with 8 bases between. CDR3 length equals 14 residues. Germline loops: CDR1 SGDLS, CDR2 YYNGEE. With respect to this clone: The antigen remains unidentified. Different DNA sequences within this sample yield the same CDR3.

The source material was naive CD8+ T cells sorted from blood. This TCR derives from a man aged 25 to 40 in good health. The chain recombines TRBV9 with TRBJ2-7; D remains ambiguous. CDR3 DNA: TGTGCCAGCAGCGTAGAGGAAGTGTCCTACGAGCAGTACTTC. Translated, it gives CASSVEEVSYEQYF.